These 12 T cell receptor beta chains came from one sample sequenced in a study of control samples from healthy donors and cancer patients. Method: immunoSEQ multiplex PCR; TCRdb's copy keeps in-frame clones and lacks some. Counted here are about 84,000 clones, 90% to 95% occurring once; the ten biggest clones make up around 17%. Sample: blood. These receptors all come from a man in his fifties in good health.

V is TRBV30 and J is TRBJ1-2; 9 positions agree with TRBD1. Germline assignment: CDR1 GTSNPN and CDR2 SVGIG (reference sequence). V lost 1 base and J lost 6; bases outside the gene matches: 3. The CDR3 has 13 residues. This CDR3 is CAWSAGTGNGYTF. The CDR3 DNA reads as TGTGCCTGGAGTGCCGGGACAGGGAATGGCTACACCTTC.

The chain links TRBV4-2 to TRBJ2-5; 7 positions match TRBD1. The germline V gene has CDR1 LGHNA and CDR2 YNFKEQ. V lost 2 bases to trimming and J lost 5 bases; unmatched junction nucleotides: 11. The CDR3 contains 16 residues. The CDR3 loop reads CASSQKRDRWEETQYF. The CDR3 DNA reads TGTGCCAGCAGCCAAAAACGGGACAGATGGGAGGAGACCCAGTACTTC.

The gene calls are TRBV18 and TRBJ2-5; no clear D. Trimming took off 2 bases at V and 2 bases at J, with 9 bases between the two ends. In germline, CDR1 is KGHSH, CDR2 LQKENI. This CDR3 has 14 residues. The CDR3 loop is CASSPEAGQETQYF. DNA of the CDR3: TGTGCCAGCTCACCAGAAGCTGGGCAAGAGACCCAGTACTTC.

The chain joins TRBV7-9 to TRBJ1-5; tentatively, D is TRBD1 (6 bases). The germline gives CDR1 SEHNR, CDR2 FQNEAQ (reference sequence). Trimming removed 5 bases at V and 5 bases at J, with 13 bases between. The CDR3 is made up of 14 amino acids. The chain's CDR3 is CASSPEGGHQPQHF. In DNA, the CDR3 is TGTGCCAGCAGCCCAGAGGGGGGTCATCAGCCCCAGCATTTT.

The chain links TRBV18 to TRBJ1-1; weak D call: TRBD1 (6 bases). Germline V lookup: CDR1 KGHSH, CDR2 LQKENI. Trimming left V 0 bases short and J 5 bases short, with 10 bases between. The CDR3 consists of 14 residues. This chain's CDR3 is CASSPPRQGTEAFF. DNA of the CDR3: TGTGCCAGCTCACCACCGAGGCAGGGGACTGAAGCTTTCTTT.

The chain carries TRBV3-1 (or the pseudogene TRBV3-2) and TRBJ1-4; maybe TRBD1 (5 bases). Trimming took off 0 bases at V and 11 bases at J, with 10 bases between the two ends. Germline V gene sequence: CDR1 LGHDT, CDR2 YNNKEL (reference sequence). This CDR3 has 13 amino acids. For the CDR3, the DNA is TGTGCCAGCAGCCAAGAGGTTGGGGCCAAACTGTTTTTT. It encodes CASSQEVGAKLFF.

The chain uses TRBV6-2 or TRBV6-3 and TRBJ1-2; possibly TRBD1 for D (6 bases). Germline V CDR1 and CDR2: MNHEY, SVGEGT. The CDR3 length is 16 residues. V was clipped by 4 bases and J by 0 bases, with 15 bases between them. The CDR3 bases are TGTGCCAGCAGTTCCCCGCCGGGGACACCTAACTATGGCTACACCTTC. Translation: CASSSPPGTPNYGYTF.

This sequence joins TRBV18 and TRBJ2-5, with D possibly matching TRBD2 (5 bases). With 3 bases removed from V and 2 bases from J, the gap between germline ends came to 10 bases. Germline CDR1 KGHSH, CDR2 LQKENI. This CDR3 has 14 amino acids. The CDR3 bases are TGTGCCAGCTCACCCTATGAGGGTCAAGAGACCCAGTACTTC. Translation: CASSPYEGQETQYF.

The chain joins TRBV12-3 or TRBV12-4 to TRBJ2-1; D is unresolved. The CDR3 is 13 amino acids. V dropped 8 bases and J dropped 7 bases, with 15 bases sitting between them. Written as DNA, the CDR3 is TGTGCCAGCTGTACCCAAGCATCGAATGAGCAGTTCTTC. Residues: CASCTQASNEQFF.

V is TRBV21-1 and J is TRBJ1-2; TRBD1 is taken as the D call from the table, unchecked against the DNA. TRBV21-1 is labeled a pseudogene. The CDR3 consists of 15 residues. The CDR3 here is CASSATGQGIHGYTF. The DNA of the CDR3 is TGTGCCAGCAGCGCTACGGGACAGGGAATTCATGGCTACACCTTC.

The V and J genes are TRBV6-6 and TRBJ1-2, with D maybe TRBD1 (6 bases). The CDR3 extends over 14 amino acids. Germline CDR1 reads MNHNY; CDR2 reads SVGAGI (reference sequence). V lost 8 bases, J lost 2 bases, and 15 bases lay in between. This CDR3 reads CASLHKGQNYGYTF. CDR3 DNA sequence: TGTGCCAGCCTCCATAAAGGACAGAACTATGGCTACACCTTC.

The chain joins TRBV2 to TRBJ1-3; D may be TRBD1 (5 bases). Germline V CDR1 and CDR2: SNHLY, FYNNEI. The CDR3 has 14 residues. V was pared by 4 bases and J by 6 bases, with 13 bases between. Here the CDR3 reads CASSAGTGKNTIYF. DNA for the CDR3: TGTGCCAGCAGTGCCGGGACGGGTAAAAACACCATATATTTT.